The subject of this entry is one T cell receptor beta chain. This entry is derived from a study of cytomegalovirus exposure and HLA in healthy donors. Primers for the PCR totalled 60 Vbeta and 13 Jbeta. Using immunoSEQ multiplex PCR, the repertoire was profiled, and TCRdb retains in-frame clones only, with some absent. The sample yields around 72,000 clones, around 70% seen once. This TCR came from a man in his forties in good health and CMV-seropositive. Sequenced input: PBMCs.

CDR3 DNA: TGTGCCAGCCGACTCAGGGGGTACGCACCCAATCAGCCCCAGCATTTT. Translation gives CASRLRGYAPNQPQHF. The chain joins TRBV28 to TRBJ1-5; TRBD1 matches at 7 bases. Unmatched junction bases numbered 13, after V lost 8 bases and J lost 3 bases. The CDR3 sequence is 16 residues long. Germline CDR1 MDHEN, CDR2 SYDVKM.